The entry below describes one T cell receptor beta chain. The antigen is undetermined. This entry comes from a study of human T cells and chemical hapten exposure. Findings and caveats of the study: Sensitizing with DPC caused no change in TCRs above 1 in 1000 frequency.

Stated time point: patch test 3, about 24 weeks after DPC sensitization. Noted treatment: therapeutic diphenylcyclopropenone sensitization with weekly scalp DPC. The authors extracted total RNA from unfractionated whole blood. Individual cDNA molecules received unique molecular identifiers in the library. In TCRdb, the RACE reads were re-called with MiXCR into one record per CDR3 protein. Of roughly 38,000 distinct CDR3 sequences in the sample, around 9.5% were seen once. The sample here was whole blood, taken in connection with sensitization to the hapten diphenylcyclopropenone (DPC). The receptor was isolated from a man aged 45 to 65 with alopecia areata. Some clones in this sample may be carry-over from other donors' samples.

The CDR3 coding sequence is TGTGCCAGCAGTTCCCCGGAAGAGACCCAGTACTTC. Amino acid sequence: CASSSPEETQYF. The chain has TRBV27 and TRBJ2-5, with D unclear. Germline V gene lookup returns CDR1 MNHEY and CDR2 SMNVEV (reference sequence). V was pared by 4 bases and J by 3 bases, with 6 bases between. The CDR3 covers 12 residues.